These 30 T cell receptor beta chains originate from one sample sequenced in a study of cytomegalovirus exposure and HLA in healthy donors. 13 Jbeta primers and 60 Vbeta primers were used for the PCR. Only in-frame clones appear in the TCRdb table, and some are missing; sequencing was by immunoSEQ multiplex PCR. The sample yields about 180,000 clones, approximately 80% seen once. Material: PBMCs. These receptors were obtained from a girl aged 5-17 years in good health and CMV-seropositive.

V usage is TRBV30 and J usage is TRBJ2-3, with 8 bases identical to TRBD2. Germline CDR1 is GTSNPN and CDR2 is SVGIG (reference sequence). The CDR3 sequence is 16 residues long. V dropped 4 bases and J dropped 1; count of bases not matched to a gene: 10. The CDR3 protein is CAWTGGRQSRTDTQYF. The CDR3 coding sequence is TGTGCCTGGACAGGCGGGAGGCAAAGTCGCACAGATACGCAGTATTTT.

V and J are TRBV30 and TRBJ2-2, with 13 bases lining up with TRBD2. Germline lookup yields CDR1 GTSNPN and CDR2 SVGIG (reference sequence). The length of the CDR3 is 16 residues. The V and J ends lost 3 bases and 6 bases, in that order; junction bases with no gene match: 7. The CDR3 spells CAWRGLAGNRAGELFF. Here the CDR3 DNA reads TGTGCCTGGAGGGGACTAGCGGGAAACAGGGCCGGGGAGCTGTTTTTT.

A single count supports this clone. V is TRBV9 and J is TRBJ2-7; 13 bases agree with TRBD2. V was clipped by 2 bases and J by 5 bases; unmatched bases: 1. This CDR3 is 14 amino acids long. Germline-derived CDR1 and CDR2 are SGDLS and YYNGEE. The chain's CDR3 is CASSVTSGRNEQYF. The CDR3 nucleotides are TGTGCCAGCAGCGTGACTAGCGGGAGGAACGAGCAGTACTTC. The variable domain in full, completed from reference TRBV9 and TRBJ2-7, reads DSGVTQTPKHLITATGQRVTLRCSPRSGDLSVYWYQQSLDQGLQFLIQYYNGEERAKGNILERFSAQQFPDLHSELNLSSLELGDSALYFCASSVTSGRNEQYFGPGTRLTVT.

V gene TRBV9 combines with J gene TRBJ1-1, with TRBD1 matching over 9 bases. Germline trimming cut 2 bases from V and 8 bases from J; bases unmatched to any gene: 7. This CDR3 region has 14 residues. The V gene's germline CDR1 is SGDLS and CDR2 YYNGEE. In DNA form, the CDR3 reads TGTGCCAGCAGCGTCCTACCGGGACAGGGCGAAGCTTTCTTT. It yields the protein CASSVLPGQGEAFF.

CDR3 region: CASSHLLGGETGANVLTF. CDR3 in DNA: TGTGCCAGCAGCCATTTATTAGGGGGCGAAACTGGGGCCAACGTCCTGACTTTC. The chain carries TRBV4-2 and TRBJ2-6, with 7 bases lining up with TRBD1. J lost 2 bases, V lost 3 bases, and 10 bases had no gene match. The germline V gene has CDR1 LGHNA and CDR2 YNFKEQ. This CDR3 contains 18 residues.

The CDR3 region is CASSPQGTSTDTEQFF. For the CDR3, the DNA is TGTGCCAGCTCACCACAGGGGACTAGCACTGACACTGAGCAGTTCTTC. This sequence joins TRBV18 and TRBJ2-1, with 9 bases lining up with TRBD2. V trimming: 1 base; J trimming: 9 bases; junction bases outside the gene matches: 10. CDR1 and CDR2 from the germline V gene are KGHSH and LQKENI. This CDR3 has 16 residues.

The table lists this clone with a few counts. This chain joins TRBV5-1 and TRBJ1-1; possibly TRBD1 for D (5 bases). This CDR3 has 18 amino acids. V was trimmed by 4 bases and J by 3 bases, leaving 25 bases between them. Germline V gene data show CDR1 as SGHRS and CDR2 as YFSETQ. This chain's CDR3 is CASSLAGGAGGRDTEAFF. CDR3 DNA sequence: TGCGCCAGCAGCCTGGCTGGAGGGGCAGGAGGTAGGGACACTGAAGCTTTCTTT.

The rearrangement links TRBV11-3 to TRBJ2-1; TRBD2 matches at 10 bases. Germline CDR1 is SGHNT and CDR2 is YENEEA. V lost 5 bases and J lost 4; bases outside the gene matches: 5. The CDR3 has 15 amino acids. The CDR3 loop is CASSPRTSGYNEQFF. Here the CDR3 DNA reads TGTGCCAGCAGCCCGAGGACTAGCGGATACAATGAGCAGTTCTTC.

The rearrangement joins TRBV5-4 to TRBJ2-6; 7 bases are shared with TRBD2. The ends lost 4 bases at V and 2 bases at J; junction bases unmatched: 6. Germline V gives CDR1 SGHNT, CDR2 YYREEE (reference sequence). The length of the CDR3 is 16 residues. CDR3 bases: TGTGCCAGCAGCCCGGGACTACAAGCTGGGGCCAACGTCCTGACTTTC. It translates to CASSPGLQAGANVLTF.

The V gene is TRBV2, the J gene TRBJ2-1; D remains ambiguous. Per the germline V gene, CDR1 is SNHLY and CDR2 is FYNNEI. The CDR3 contains 15 residues. Trimming took 0 bases from V and 3 from J, leaving 9 bases between them. The CDR3 loop reads CASSEAGGYYNEQFF. The CDR3 nucleotides are TGTGCCAGCAGTGAAGCTGGCGGCTACTACAATGAGCAGTTCTTC.

CDR3 in DNA: TGTGCCAGTAGTATAGCGGGAGGGCCAGGGGAGCAGTACTTC. Its protein product is CASSIAGGPGEQYF. The chain is built from TRBV19 and TRBJ2-7, with 8 bases matching TRBD2. Unmatched junction bases numbered 6, after V lost 1 base and J lost 7 bases. Germline CDR1 reads LNHDA; CDR2 reads SQIVND (reference sequence). CDR3 length: 14 residues. Looking up the rest from reference TRBV19 and TRBJ2-7 gives the full variable domain: DGGITQSPKYLFRKEGQNVTLSCEQNLNHDAMYWYRQDPGQGLRLIYYSQIVNDFQKGDIAEGYSVSREKKESFPLTVTSAQKNPTAFYLCASSIAGGPGEQYFGPGTRLTVT.

The chain carries TRBV28 and TRBJ2-7; 7 bases match TRBD2. The trim removed 7 bases at V and 2 bases at J, leaving 8 bases unmatched. This CDR3 is built from 14 residues. Germline V CDR1 and CDR2: MDHEN, SYDVKM. In DNA form, the CDR3 reads TGTGCCAGCACCCTCGAGGGGAGGGCCTACGAGCAGTACTTC. Encoded protein: CASTLEGRAYEQYF.

The chain uses TRBV7-9 and TRBJ2-7, with D possibly matching TRBD1 (5 bases). Germline CDR1 and CDR2: SEHNR and FQNEAQ (reference sequence). The CDR3 length is 13 residues. Deletions cut 4 bases from V and 5 bases from J, with 12 bases between. CDR3 sequence reads: CASSSRALDEQYF. The CDR3 region has the DNA TGTGCCAGCAGCTCCAGGGCCTTAGACGAGCAGTACTTC.

The J gene is TRBJ1-1, the V gene TRBV5-1; D perhaps matches TRBD1 (6 bases). Per germline, CDR1 SGHRS and CDR2 YFSETQ. This CDR3 has 13 residues. With 2 bases removed from V and 3 bases from J, the gap between germline ends came to 8 bases. CDR3 in amino acids: CASSFKGDTEAFF. The DNA for the CDR3 is TGCGCCAGCAGCTTTAAGGGGGACACTGAAGCTTTCTTT.

The V call is TRBV7-9, the J call TRBJ2-7, with D hard to call. The CDR3 length is 12 residues. Trimming stripped 6 bases from V and 3 bases from J, with 9 bases between. Germline-derived CDR1 and CDR2 are SEHNR and FQNEAQ (reference sequence). The chain's CDR3 is CASRELSYEQYF. In DNA form, the CDR3 reads TGTGCCAGCAGAGAGCTGAGCTACGAGCAGTACTTC.

This chain joins TRBV19 and TRBJ1-1, with 10 positions matching TRBD1. CDR3 length: 18 residues. Germline CDR1 LNHDA, CDR2 SQIVND (reference sequence). V lost 5 bases to trimming and J lost 3 bases; unmatched junction nucleotides: 15. CDR3 residues: CASSLWRQGAKLDTEAFF. The DNA of the CDR3 is TGTGCCAGTAGTTTGTGGCGACAGGGGGCCAAGTTGGACACTGAAGCTTTCTTT.

CDR3 bases: TGTGCCAGCAGCCAAGATACAGGGACGGACGATTACAATGAGCAGTTCTTC. This encodes CASSQDTGTDDYNEQFF. The V gene is TRBV14, the J gene TRBJ2-1; perhaps TRBD1 as D (6 bases). Germline V CDR1 and CDR2: SGHDN, FVKESK. The CDR3 has 17 amino acids. V gave up 0 bases and J gave up 4 bases, with 16 bases separating them. The whole variable domain, filled in from reference TRBV14 and TRBJ2-1, reads EAGVTQFPSHSVIEKGQTVTLRCDPISGHDNLYWYRRVMGKEIKFLLHFVKESKQDESGMPNNRFLAERTGGTYSTLKVQPAELEDSGVYFCASSQDTGTDDYNEQFFGPGTRLTVL.

The rearrangement joins TRBV5-1 to TRBJ2-7, with TRBD1 matching over 9 bases. Germline CDR1 and CDR2: SGHRS and YFSETQ. With 4 bases clipped from V and 6 bases from J, the junction kept 11 bases outside the gene matches. CDR3 length: 15 residues. The CDR3, as DNA: TGCGCCAGCAGCCAGGGACAGGGACTTTTTCGCGAGCAGTACTTC. Residues: CASSQGQGLFREQYF.

In this sample, this clone turned up a few times. At one boundary the junction diverges from the germline segment, which might be a read error. The chain carries TRBV7-8 and TRBJ2-1; 12 bases are shared with TRBD2. CDR3 length: 17 residues. Germline lookup yields CDR1 SGHVS and CDR2 FQNEAQ. The CDR3 nucleotides are TGTGCCAGCAGCTTAGGGACTAGCGGGACAACCAGATCGGAGCGGTTCTTC. This codes for CASSLGTSGTTRSERFF. Complete variable domain (other parts from reference TRBV7-8 and TRBJ2-1): GAGVSQSPRYKVAKRGQDVALRCDPISGHVSLFWYQQALGQGPEFLTYFQNEAQLDKSGLPSDRFFAERPEGSVSTLKIQRTQQEDSAVYLCASSLGTSGTTRSERFFGPGTRLTVL.

The rearrangement links TRBV15 to TRBJ2-7, with 10 nucleotides matching TRBD2. The CDR3 loop spans 15 amino acids. V shed 4 bases and J 4 bases; nucleotides not matched to a gene: 7. CDR1 and CDR2 (germline): LNHNV, YYDKDF (reference sequence). In nucleotides, the CDR3 is TGTGCCACCAGCACGGGACTAGCGCTACTTTACGAGCAGTACTTC. Translation gives CATSTGLALLYEQYF.

This chain joins TRBV2 and TRBJ2-7, with D perhaps TRBD2 (6 bases). CDR3 size: 13 residues. Looked up from germline, CDR1 is SNHLY and CDR2 is FYNNEI. Trimming stripped 0 bases from V and 12 bases from J, with 15 bases between. The CDR3, as DNA: TGTGCCAGCAGTGAAGCAGGGACTCCCCTGGGGTACTTC. This codes for CASSEAGTPLGYF.

J is TRBJ2-1 and V is TRBV7-6, with D maybe TRBD2 (6 bases). The CDR3 has 16 residues. V gave up 2 bases and J gave up 0 bases, with 11 bases separating them. Germline V gives CDR1 SGHVS, CDR2 FNYEAQ. The CDR3 bases are TGTGCCAGCAGCTTATTTTTCGGGAGCTCCTACAATGAGCAGTTCTTC. Translation gives CASSLFFGSSYNEQFF.

This chain uses TRBV7-6 with TRBJ2-3; TRBD2 matches 13 bases. The CDR3 runs 16 residues. Germline CDR1 reads SGHVS; CDR2 reads FNYEAQ. The V segment lost 8 bases and the J segment 1 base; nucleotides outside the gene matches: 6. CDR3 region: CASRATSGRGTDTQYF. The CDR3 coding sequence is TGTGCCAGCCGGGCAACTAGCGGGAGGGGCACAGATACGCAGTATTTT.

The rearrangement uses TRBV7-2 and TRBJ2-1; D is undetermined. The CDR3 consists of 15 residues. Germline V gene sequence: CDR1 SGHTA, CDR2 FQGNSA. V lost 6 bases to trimming and J lost 7 bases, with 19 bases between them. CDR3 nucleotide sequence: TGTGCCAGCAGGGCCGCCCTGGTCCCCAAGAATGAGCAGTTCTTC. Protein sequence: CASRAALVPKNEQFF.

This chain joins TRBV2 and TRBJ2-7; D is unresolved. CDR3 length: 15 amino acids. Trimming left V 6 bases short and J 6 bases short, with 21 bases between. CDR1 is SNHLY, CDR2 FYNNEI, per germline. The CDR3 sequence: CASSLGWASISEQYF. CDR3 nucleotide sequence: TGTGCCAGCAGCCTCGGTTGGGCCTCAATTTCCGAGCAGTACTTC.

The J gene is TRBJ2-7, the V gene TRBV5-6; 11 nucleotides match TRBD2. The CDR3 runs to 15 residues. V lost 0 bases, J lost 2 bases, and 1 base stayed unmatched. Germline V gene lookup returns CDR1 SGHDT and CDR2 YYEEEE. The DNA of the CDR3 is TGTGCCAGCAGCTTGGGACTAGCGGGGACCTACGAGCAGTACTTC. Encoded protein: CASSLGLAGTYEQYF.

The J gene is TRBJ2-1, the V gene TRBV19; 10 bases align to TRBD2. V trimming: 3 bases; J trimming: 4 bases; junction bases outside the gene matches: 12. Germline V gene sequence: CDR1 LNHDA, CDR2 SQIVND (reference sequence). There are 18 residues in the CDR3. The CDR3 here is CASSIWASGSRGYNEQFF. The CDR3 bases are TGTGCCAGTAGTATTTGGGCTAGCGGGAGTAGGGGGTACAATGAGCAGTTCTTC. The whole variable domain, remainder taken from reference TRBV19 and TRBJ2-1, is DGGITQSPKYLFRKEGQNVTLSCEQNLNHDAMYWYRQDPGQGLRLIYYSQIVNDFQKGDIAEGYSVSREKKESFPLTVTSAQKNPTAFYLCASSIWASGSRGYNEQFFGPGTRLTVL.

This clone has just a few counts. V and J are TRBV9 and TRBJ2-3; 11 nucleotides match TRBD1. V gave up 0 bases and J gave up 1 base; unmatched junction bases: 4. The CDR3 totals 17 residues. Germline CDR1 and CDR2: SGDLS and YYNGEE. The CDR3 DNA reads as TGTGCCAGCAGCGTAGGGACAGGGGGCACGGGCACAGATACGCAGTATTTT. As protein: CASSVGTGGTGTDTQYF.

The V and J genes are TRBV11-2 and TRBJ2-3, with 12 bases aligning to TRBD2. There are 17 residues in the CDR3. J lost 2 bases, V lost 5 bases, and 8 bases had no gene match. Germline-derived CDR1 and CDR2 are SGHAT and FQNNGV. The CDR3 protein is CASSPWTSGINTDTQYF. For the CDR3, the DNA is TGTGCCAGCAGCCCCTGGACTAGCGGGATTAACACAGATACGCAGTATTTT.

The chain links TRBV25-1 to TRBJ2-5; weak D call: TRBD1 (5 bases). CDR1 and CDR2 from the germline V gene are MGHDK and SYGVNS. With 1 base removed from V and 5 bases from J, the gap between germline ends came to 11 bases. The length of the CDR3 is 14 residues. The CDR3: CASSEWGSLETQYF. The CDR3 DNA is TGTGCCAGCAGTGAATGGGGCAGTTTGGAGACCCAGTACTTC.